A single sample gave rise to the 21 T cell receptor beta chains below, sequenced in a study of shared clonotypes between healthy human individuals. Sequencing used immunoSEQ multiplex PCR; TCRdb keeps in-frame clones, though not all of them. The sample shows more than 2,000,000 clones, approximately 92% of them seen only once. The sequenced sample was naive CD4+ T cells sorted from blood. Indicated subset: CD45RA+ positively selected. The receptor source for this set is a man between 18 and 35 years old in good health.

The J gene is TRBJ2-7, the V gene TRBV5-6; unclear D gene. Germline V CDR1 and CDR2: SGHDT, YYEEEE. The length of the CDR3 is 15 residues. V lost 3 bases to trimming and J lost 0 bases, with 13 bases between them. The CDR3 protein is CASSSRLSFSYEQYF. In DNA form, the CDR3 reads TGTGCCAGCAGCTCACGACTCAGCTTCTCCTACGAGCAGTACTTC.

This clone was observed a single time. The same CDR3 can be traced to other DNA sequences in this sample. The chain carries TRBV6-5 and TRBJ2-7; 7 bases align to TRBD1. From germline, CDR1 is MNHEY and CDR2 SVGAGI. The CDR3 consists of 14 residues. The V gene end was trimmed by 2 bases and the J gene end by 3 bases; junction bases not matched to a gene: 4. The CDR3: CASSYRQGLYEQYF. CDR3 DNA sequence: TGTGCCAGCAGTTACAGACAGGGCCTCTACGAGCAGTACTTC.

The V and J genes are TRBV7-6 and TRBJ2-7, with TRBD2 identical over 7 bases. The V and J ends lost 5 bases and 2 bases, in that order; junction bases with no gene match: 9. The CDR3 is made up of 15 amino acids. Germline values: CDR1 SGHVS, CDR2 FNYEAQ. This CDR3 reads CASSTGTNTPYEQYF. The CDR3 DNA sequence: TGTGCCAGCAGCACCGGGACTAACACCCCCTACGAGCAGTACTTC.

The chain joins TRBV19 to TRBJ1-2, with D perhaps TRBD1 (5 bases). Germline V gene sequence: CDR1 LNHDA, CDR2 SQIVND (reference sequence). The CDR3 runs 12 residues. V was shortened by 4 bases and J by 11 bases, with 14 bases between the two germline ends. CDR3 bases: TGTGCCAGTAGTACCCGCGGGACTGATTACACCTTC. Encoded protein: CASSTRGTDYTF.

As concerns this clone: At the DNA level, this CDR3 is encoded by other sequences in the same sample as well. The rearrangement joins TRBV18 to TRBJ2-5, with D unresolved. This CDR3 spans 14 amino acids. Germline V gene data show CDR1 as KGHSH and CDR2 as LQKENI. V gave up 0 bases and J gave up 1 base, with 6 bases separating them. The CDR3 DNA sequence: TGTGCCAGCTCACCACCGGGCCTCCAAGAGACCCAGTACTTC. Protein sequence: CASSPPGLQETQYF. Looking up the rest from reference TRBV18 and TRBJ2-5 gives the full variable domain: NAGVMQNPRHLVRRRGQEARLRCSPMKGHSHVYWYRQLPEEGLKFMVYLQKENIIDESGMPKERFSAEFPKEGPSILRIQQVVRGDSAAYFCASSPPGLQETQYFGPGTRLLVL.

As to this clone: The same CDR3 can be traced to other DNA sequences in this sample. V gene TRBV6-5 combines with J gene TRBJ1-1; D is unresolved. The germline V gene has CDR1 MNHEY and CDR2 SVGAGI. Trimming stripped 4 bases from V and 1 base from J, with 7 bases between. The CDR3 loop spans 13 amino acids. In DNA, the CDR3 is TGTGCCAGCAGTTTCACCGGGAACACTGAAGCTTTCTTT. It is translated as CASSFTGNTEAFF.

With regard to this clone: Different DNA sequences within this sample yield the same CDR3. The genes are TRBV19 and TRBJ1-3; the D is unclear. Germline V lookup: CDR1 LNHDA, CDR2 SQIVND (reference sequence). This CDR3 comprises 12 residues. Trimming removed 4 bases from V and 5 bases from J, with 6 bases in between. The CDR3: CASSTIRNTIYF. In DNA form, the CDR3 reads TGTGCCAGTAGTACTATCAGAAACACCATATATTTT.

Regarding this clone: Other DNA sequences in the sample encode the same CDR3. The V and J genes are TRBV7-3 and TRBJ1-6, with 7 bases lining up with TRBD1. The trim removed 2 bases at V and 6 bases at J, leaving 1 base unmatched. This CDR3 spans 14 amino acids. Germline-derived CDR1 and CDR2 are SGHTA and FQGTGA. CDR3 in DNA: TGTGCCAGCAGCTTAGGGACAGTTAATTCACCCCTCCACTTT. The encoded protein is CASSLGTVNSPLHF.

The CDR3 loop is CASSSILGTSDYEQYF. CDR3 bases: TGTGCCAGCAGCTCTATCCTGGGGACTAGCGACTACGAGCAGTACTTC. The chain recombines TRBV7-8 with TRBJ2-7, with 10 bases matching TRBD2. Trimming removed 4 bases from V and 3 bases from J; junction bases left unmatched: 9. The germline gives CDR1 SGHVS, CDR2 FQNEAQ. This CDR3 is 16 amino acids long. The full variable domain, its missing parts supplied by reference TRBV7-8 and TRBJ2-7, is GAGVSQSPRYKVAKRGQDVALRCDPISGHVSLFWYQQALGQGPEFLTYFQNEAQLDKSGLPSDRFFAERPEGSVSTLKIQRTQQEDSAVYLCASSSILGTSDYEQYFGPGTRLTVT.

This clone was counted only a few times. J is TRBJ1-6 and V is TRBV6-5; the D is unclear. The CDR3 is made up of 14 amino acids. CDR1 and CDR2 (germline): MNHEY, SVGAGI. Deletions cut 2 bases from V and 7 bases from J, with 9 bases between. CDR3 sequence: CASSYLRENSPLHF. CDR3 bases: TGTGCCAGCAGTTACCTTCGCGAGAATTCACCCCTCCACTTT.

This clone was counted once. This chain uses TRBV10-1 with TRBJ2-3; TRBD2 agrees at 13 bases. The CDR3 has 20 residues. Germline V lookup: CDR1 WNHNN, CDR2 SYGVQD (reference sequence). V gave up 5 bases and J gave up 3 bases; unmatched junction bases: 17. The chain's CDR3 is CASSPSRTSGRITRTDTQYF. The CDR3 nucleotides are TGCGCCAGCAGTCCGAGTCGGACTAGCGGGAGAATTACGAGAACAGATACGCAGTATTTT.

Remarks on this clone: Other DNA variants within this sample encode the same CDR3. The CDR3 region has the DNA TGTGCCATCAGTGAGTCTCCTTCTGAGACCCAGTACTTC. It specifies CAISESPSETQYF. This rearrangement joins TRBV10-3 to TRBJ2-5; D uncertain. This CDR3 contains 13 residues. The V and J ends lost 0 bases and 5 bases respectively, with 7 bases between them. Per the germline V gene, CDR1 is ENHRY and CDR2 is SYGVKD.

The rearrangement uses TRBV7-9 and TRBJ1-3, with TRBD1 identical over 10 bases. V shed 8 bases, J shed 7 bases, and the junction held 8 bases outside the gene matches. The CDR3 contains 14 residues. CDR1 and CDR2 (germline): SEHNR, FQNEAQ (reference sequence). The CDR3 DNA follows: TGTGCCAGCGTCGCCAGGGACAGGGGCAACACCATATATTTT. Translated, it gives CASVARDRGNTIYF.

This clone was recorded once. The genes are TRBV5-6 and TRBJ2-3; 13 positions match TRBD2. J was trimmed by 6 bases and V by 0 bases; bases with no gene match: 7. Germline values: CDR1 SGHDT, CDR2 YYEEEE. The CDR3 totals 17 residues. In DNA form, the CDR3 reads TGTGCCAGCAGCTTGGCCACTAGCGGGGGGGCCAAGGATACGCAGTATTTT. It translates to CASSLATSGGAKDTQYF.

CDR3 nucleotides: TGCGCCAGCAGCAAGCGGGGACCCGGGGGCGAGCAGTACTTC. It encodes CASSKRGPGGEQYF. V gene TRBV10-2 combines with J gene TRBJ2-7, with TRBD2 identical over 7 bases. There are 14 residues in the CDR3. CDR1 WSHSY and CDR2 SAAADI come from the germline V gene. J gave up 6 bases and V 6 bases, and 11 bases lay outside the gene matches.

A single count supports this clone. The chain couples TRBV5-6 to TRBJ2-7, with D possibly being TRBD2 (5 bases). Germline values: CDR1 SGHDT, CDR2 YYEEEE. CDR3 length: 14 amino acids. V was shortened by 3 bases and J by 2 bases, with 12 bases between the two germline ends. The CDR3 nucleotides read TGTGCCAGCAGCTCGTCGGGGTCCACCTACGAGCAGTACTTC. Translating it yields CASSSSGSTYEQYF.

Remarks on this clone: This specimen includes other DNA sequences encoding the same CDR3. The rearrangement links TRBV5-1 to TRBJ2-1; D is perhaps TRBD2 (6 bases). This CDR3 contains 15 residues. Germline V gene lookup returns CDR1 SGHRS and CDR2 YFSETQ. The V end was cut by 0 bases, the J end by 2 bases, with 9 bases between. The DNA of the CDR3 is TGCGCCAGCAGCTTGGTTGGAGGGACCTACAATGAGCAGTTCTTC. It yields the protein CASSLVGGTYNEQFF.

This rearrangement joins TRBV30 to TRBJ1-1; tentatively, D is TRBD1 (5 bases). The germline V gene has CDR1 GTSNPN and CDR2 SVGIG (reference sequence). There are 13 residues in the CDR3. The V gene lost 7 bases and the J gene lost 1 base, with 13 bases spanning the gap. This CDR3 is CASTDSANTEAFF. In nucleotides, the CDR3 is TGTGCCTCTACAGACAGCGCGAACACTGAAGCTTTCTTT.

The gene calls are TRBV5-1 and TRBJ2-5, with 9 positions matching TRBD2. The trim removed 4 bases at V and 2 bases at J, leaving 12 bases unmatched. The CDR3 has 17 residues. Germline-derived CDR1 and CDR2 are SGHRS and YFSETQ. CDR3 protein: CASSQPSGGTIQETQYF. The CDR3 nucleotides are TGCGCCAGCAGCCAACCGAGCGGGGGGACAATTCAAGAGACCCAGTACTTC.

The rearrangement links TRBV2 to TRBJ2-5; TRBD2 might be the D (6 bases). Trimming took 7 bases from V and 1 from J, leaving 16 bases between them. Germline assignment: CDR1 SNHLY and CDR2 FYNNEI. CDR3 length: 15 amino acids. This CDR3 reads CASKQEGRGQETQYF. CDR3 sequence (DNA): TGTGCCAGCAAGCAGGAAGGGCGGGGCCAAGAGACCCAGTACTTC.

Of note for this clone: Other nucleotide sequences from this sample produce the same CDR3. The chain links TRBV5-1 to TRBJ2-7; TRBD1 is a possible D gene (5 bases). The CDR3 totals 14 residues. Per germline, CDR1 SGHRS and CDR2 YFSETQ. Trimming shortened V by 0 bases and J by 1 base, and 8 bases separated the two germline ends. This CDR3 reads CASSLVGASYEQYF. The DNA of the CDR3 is TGCGCCAGCAGCTTGGTAGGGGCTTCCTACGAGCAGTACTTC.